The T cell receptor (beta chain) described here comes from a study of blood T cells in healthy people across ages. A second 7 to 11 cycle PCR used barcoded and J-beta primers. A single record per CDR3 protein comes from TCRdb applying MiXCR to the 5' RACE reads. The sample has approximately 1,700,000 distinct CDR3 sequences, around 40% seen once. A few counts support this clonotype. Its antigen is unknown. The CDR3 totals 13 residues. Germline V gene data show CDR1 as DFQATT and CDR2 as SNEGSKA (reference sequence). V was cut by 5 bases and J by 8 bases, with 18 bases left in between. Whole-study results and caveats: The authors considered diversity estimates from one million T cells to be underestimates.

Material for sequencing was blood. V usage is TRBV20-1 and J usage is TRBJ1-2, with D tentatively TRBD1 (6 bases). The TCR was taken from a human donor in good health. DNA of the CDR3: TGCAGTGCTTCCAAGACAGGCGAGGGCGGCTACACCTTC. As protein: CSASKTGEGGYTF.